A single sample is the source of the 8 T cell receptor beta chains below, sequenced in a study of CD8+ T cells in alopecia areata. Extracted RNA was reverse transcribed into cDNA, the sequencing template. Assay used: immunoSEQ multiplex PCR; TCRdb lists only in-frame clones, some missing. The sample includes approximately 300,000 clones, none of them occurring once. The authors sorted pooled cutaneous lymph node cells using CD4, CD8alpha, NKG2D, NKG2ACE and other markers. Material: CD4+ T cells sorted from a lymph node. These receptors were collected from a C3H/HeJ mouse with alopecia areata. This strain has MHC haplotype H2-k.

About this clone itself: Here the gene names and germline are mouse. The missing CDR3 end, 4 residues past where the read stops, is filled in from the germline J gene. The chain combines TRBV31 with TRBJ2-5; TRBD1 agrees at 9 bases. The CDR3 is made up of 13 amino acids. Germline CDR1 is GKSSPN and CDR2 is SITVG. CDR3 DNA, as far as it was read: TGTGCCTGGAGTCGGGACAGGGAAGAC. Translated: CAWSRDRED. The whole CDR3 sequence is CAWSRDREDTQYF.

This clone was detected a few times. Gene names are the mouse ones. Coverage ceases 4 residues before the CDR3 finishes, and the germline J gene fills in the end. This chain links TRBV31 with TRBJ1-2; D remains ambiguous. The V gene's germline CDR1 is GKSSPN and CDR2 SITVG. This CDR3 has 13 residues. The germline V and J ends were trimmed by 3 bases and 4 bases, with 12 bases remaining between them. CDR3 protein: CAWSEGWGSDYTF. Incomplete CDR3 DNA: TGTGCCTGGAGCGAGGGATGGGGCTCC.

This clone was picked up a small number of times. Gene names follow the mouse nomenclature. Coverage ceases 4 residues before the CDR3 finishes, and the germline J gene fills in the end. The chain has TRBV13-2 and TRBJ2-2; TRBD1 is a possible D gene (5 bases). V was clipped by 4 bases and J by 3 bases, with 7 bases between them. The CDR3 length is 13 residues. CDR1 is NNHNN, CDR2 SYGAGS, per germline (reference sequence). The CDR3 here is CASGQGDTGQLYF. The part of the CDR3 DNA that was read is TGTGCCAGCGGTCAGGGAGACACCGGG.

This clone was seen a handful of times. Gene names and germline refer to mouse. With the read ending 4 residues before the CDR3 end, the germline J gene is used to fill in that end. The chain carries TRBV1 and TRBJ2-2; D call uncertain. The CDR3 covers 13 residues. Per germline, CDR1 NSQYPW and CDR2 LRSPGD (reference sequence). V gave up 1 base and J gave up 5 bases, with 5 bases separating them. The CDR3 bases that were read are TGCACCTGCAGTGCAGCTGTTACCGGG. As protein: CTCSAAVTG. The entire CDR3 sequence reads CTCSAAVTGQLYF.

This clone was recorded a few times. Mouse names are used for the genes. Coverage ceases 4 residues before the CDR3 finishes, and the germline J gene fills in the end. This CDR3 is also generated by other DNA sequences in the sample. The chain combines TRBV1 with TRBJ1-1; 7 bases are shared with TRBD1. The CDR3 contains 15 residues. CDR1 and CDR2 (germline): NSQYPW, LRSPGD (reference sequence). Germline trimming cut 0 bases from V and 1 base from J; bases unmatched to any gene: 2. CDR3 DNA (partial): TGCACCTGCAGTGCAGATAGACAGGGGAACACA. Translating it yields CTCSADRQGNT. The full CDR3 protein reads CTCSADRQGNTEVFF.

This clone was seen more than once but under ten times. Gene names follow the mouse nomenclature. The read stops 4 residues short of the end of the CDR3; the missing end is completed from the germline J gene. The rearrangement links TRBV5 to TRBJ1-1; tentatively, D is TRBD1 (6 bases). Germline V gives CDR1 LGHNA, CDR2 YNLKQL (reference sequence). CDR3 length: 15 amino acids. Trimming took off 1 base at V and 3 bases at J, with 12 bases between the two ends. The sequenced part of the CDR3 DNA is TGTGCCAGCAGCCAAGGGGGGGGCGCTGACACA. This sequence encodes CASSQGGGADT. In full, the CDR3 reads CASSQGGGADTEVFF.

On this clone itself: Gene and germline names: mouse. The CDR3 goes on 4 residues after the read ends, and that part is filled in from the germline J gene. J is TRBJ2-3 and V is TRBV31, with 8 bases that match TRBD2. In germline, CDR1 is GKSSPN, CDR2 SITVG. With 1 base clipped from V and 1 base from J, the junction kept 4 bases outside the gene matches. The CDR3 extends over 15 amino acids. CDR3 in amino acids: CAWSPPGLGAETLYF. The part of the CDR3 DNA that was read is TGTGCCTGGAGTCCTCCGGGACTGGGTGCAGAA.

This clone occurred a few times. Genes and germline are mouse. The read stops 4 residues short of the end of the CDR3; the missing end is completed from the germline J gene. The chain uses TRBV13-1 and TRBJ2-4; TRBD2 aligns across 9 bases. V shed 3 bases and J 2 bases; nucleotides not matched to a gene: 4. The CDR3 totals 15 residues. Germline CDR1 reads NSHNY; CDR2 reads SYGAGN. Partial CDR3 DNA: TGTGCCAGCAGTGGCCCTGGGGGGGATCAAAAC. Translation gives CASSGPGGDQN. The full CDR3 reads CASSGPGGDQNTLYF.